The clone carrying this T cell receptor beta chain showed up just a few times. Its antigen remains unknown. The germline V and J ends were trimmed by 4 bases and 4 bases, with 13 bases remaining between them. The V gene's germline CDR1 is LNHDA and CDR2 SQIVND (reference sequence). The CDR3 extends over 14 amino acids. This sample is part of a study of cytomegalovirus exposure and HLA in healthy donors. Findings and limits, study-wide: Presence/absence analyses supposed approximately even sequencing depth among donors. Analysis performed later showed TCR beta chains linked to HLA being more clonally expanded than equally common others.

The PCR used 60 Vbeta and 13 Jbeta primers. Method: immunoSEQ multiplex PCR; TCRdb's copy keeps in-frame clones and lacks some. This table holds 95,000 to 150,000 clones, 65% to 80% found once. The chain links TRBV19 to TRBJ1-2; D is undetermined. The sample was PBMCs. This sequence was found in a human donor in good health. The CDR3 nucleotides read TGTGCCAGTAGTAGAGACCAGGAAACCTATGGCTACACCTTC. Its translation is CASSRDQETYGYTF.